This T cell receptor (beta chain) was profiled in a study of control samples from healthy donors and cancer patients. Deletions cut 0 bases from V and 8 bases from J, with 14 bases between. This CDR3 comprises 14 residues. Germline V gives CDR1 SGHNT, CDR2 YYREEE (reference sequence). TCRdb's table, derived via immunoSEQ multiplex PCR, lists solely in-frame clones and lacks some. Of approximately 120,000 clones in the sample, around 94% were seen once. The chain combines TRBV5-4 with TRBJ1-2, with a possible D match to TRBD1 (6 bases). The receptor was isolated from a man aged 80 or over with head and neck cancer. What was sequenced was PBMCs. For the CDR3, the DNA is TGTGCCAGCAGCTTGGACGACAGGCCACGGGGCTACACCTTC. This translates into CASSLDDRPRGYTF.